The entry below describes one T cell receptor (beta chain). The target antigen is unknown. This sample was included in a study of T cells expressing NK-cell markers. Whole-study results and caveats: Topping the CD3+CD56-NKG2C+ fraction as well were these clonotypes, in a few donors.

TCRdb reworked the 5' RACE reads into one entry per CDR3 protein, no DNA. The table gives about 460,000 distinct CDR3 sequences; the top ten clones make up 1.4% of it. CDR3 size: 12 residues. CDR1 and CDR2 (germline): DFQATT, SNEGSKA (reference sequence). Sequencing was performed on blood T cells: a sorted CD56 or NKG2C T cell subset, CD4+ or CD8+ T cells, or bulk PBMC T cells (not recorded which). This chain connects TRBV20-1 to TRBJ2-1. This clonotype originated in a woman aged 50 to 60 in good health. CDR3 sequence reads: CSARGYRGEQFF.